Described below is a single TCR beta chain sequence and its context. Antigen: not known. The data derive from a study of monozygotic twins with inflammatory bowel disease. Findings of the study overall: Differing immunosuppressive treatments may have added variability to patient repertoires. With others, IBD patients shared fewer clonotypes than healthy twins did, especially with disease activity.

Germline CDR1 is MGHRA and CDR2 is YSYEKL. CDR3 length: 16 residues. A template switching step added UMIs, each with a 6-nucleotide sample barcode. Amplification used two nested PCRs: 16 cycles, then about 9 cycles, on TCRalpha/TCRbeta cDNA. TCRdb re-called the 5' RACE reads, yielding one record per CDR3 amino acid sequence without DNA. Recorded for this sample: nearly 450,000 distinct CDR3 sequences. Source material: blood. This chain joins TRBV4-1 and TRBJ2-5; absent DNA, TCRdb's TRBD1 call cannot be checked. This receptor was taken from a human donor with ulcerative colitis or Crohn's disease, or a healthy co-twin of an affected twin (not recorded which). CDR3: CASSQGGTTGGETQYF.